These 12 T cell receptor beta chains came from one sample sequenced in a study of yellow fever vaccine responses in identical twins. MiXCR was run by TCRdb on the RT-PCR reads, yielding one entry per CDR3 protein. The table includes a few thousand distinct CDR3 sequences, roughly 87% detected once. The specimen comprised T cells from blood (PBMCs), unsorted or a sorted subset (not recorded which), sampled before or after yellow fever vaccination (not recorded which). These receptors originate from a woman under 30 who received the yellow fever vaccine.

The chain is built from TRBV7-6 and TRBJ1-1; D ambiguous. Looked up from germline, CDR1 is SGHVS and CDR2 is FNYEAQ. The CDR3 contains 12 residues. Trimming cost V 6 bases and J 3 bases, with 8 bases left between them. CDR3 nucleotides: TGTGCCAGCAGGGGAAGGGACACTGAAGCTTTCTTT. Protein product: CASRGRDTEAFF.

This sequence joins TRBV19 and TRBJ1-1; D call uncertain. This CDR3 has 12 amino acids. Germline values: CDR1 LNHDA, CDR2 SQIVND (reference sequence). Trimming shortened V by 8 bases and J by 7 bases, and 14 bases separated the two germline ends. CDR3 DNA sequence: TGTGCCAGTCAACGAGATGTTGGTGAAGCTTTCTTT. Its protein product is CASQRDVGEAFF.

The chain recombines TRBV5-1 with TRBJ2-7, with D possibly being TRBD2 (6 bases). This CDR3 has 14 residues. Germline assignment: CDR1 SGHRS and CDR2 YFSETQ. Trimming took off 4 bases at V and 7 bases at J, with 18 bases between the two ends. The CDR3 sequence is CASSHGGSLGEQYF. The CDR3 nucleotides read TGCGCCAGCAGCCACGGGGGTTCTTTGGGGGAGCAGTACTTC.

The chain employs TRBV7-2 and TRBJ1-1; tentative D call: TRBD1 (6 bases). V was trimmed by 1 base and J by 1 base, leaving 7 bases between them. Germline CDR1 reads SGHTA; CDR2 reads FQGNSA. The CDR3 is 14 amino acids. The CDR3 region is CASSLGGANTEAFF. In nucleotides, the CDR3 is TGTGCCAGCAGCTTAGGGGGGGCGAACACTGAAGCTTTCTTT.

The rearrangement joins TRBV12-3 or TRBV12-4 to TRBJ2-7; no reliable D call. Trimming shortened V by 6 bases and J by 2 bases, and 11 bases separated the two germline ends. The CDR3 has 13 amino acids. The CDR3: CASSSLDAYEQYF. The CDR3 bases are TGTGCCAGCAGCTCGCTCGACGCCTACGAGCAGTACTTC.

The V and J genes are TRBV7-9 and TRBJ2-7; TRBD2 matches at 10 bases. The CDR3 extends over 15 amino acids. Germline assignment: CDR1 SEHNR and CDR2 FQNEAQ (reference sequence). V shed 2 bases and J 3 bases; nucleotides not matched to a gene: 4. For the CDR3, the DNA is TGTGCCAGCAGCTTACTAGCGGGAGAGAACTACGAGCAGTACTTC. This encodes CASSLLAGENYEQYF.

The gene calls are TRBV4-1 and TRBJ2-3, with D perhaps matching TRBD2 (8 bases). Germline-derived CDR1 and CDR2 are MGHRA and YSYEKL. V lost 5 bases to trimming and J lost 3 bases, with 15 bases between them. CDR3 length: 15 residues. The CDR3 region is CASSSIAGQTDTQYF. CDR3 bases: TGCGCCAGCAGCTCTATAGCGGGACAGACAGATACGCAGTATTTT.

The rearrangement uses TRBV20-1 and TRBJ2-1, with 8 nucleotides matching TRBD2. The length of the CDR3 is 15 residues. The V and J ends lost 0 bases and 3 bases, in that order; junction bases with no gene match: 4. Germline V CDR1 and CDR2: DFQATT, SNEGSKA (reference sequence). The CDR3, as DNA: TGCAGTGCTAGAGAGAGTAGCGGGGACTACAATGAGCAGTTCTTC. Translated, it gives CSARESSGDYNEQFF.

The chain has TRBV5-1 and TRBJ2-1, with 8 bases that match TRBD2. The CDR3 is 15 residues long. CDR1 is SGHRS and CDR2 is YFSETQ in the germline V gene. J was trimmed by 10 bases and V by 3 bases; bases with no gene match: 12. DNA for the CDR3: TGCGCCAGCAGCTCTGACAGGTCCGGGGGGGAAGAGCAGTTCTTC. It translates to CASSSDRSGGEEQFF.

V and J are TRBV20-1 and TRBJ2-5, with TRBD2 identical over 9 bases. CDR3 length: 14 residues. The V gene's germline CDR1 is DFQATT and CDR2 SNEGSKA (reference sequence). J gave up 5 bases and V 2 bases, and 6 bases lay outside the gene matches. The CDR3 DNA is TGCAGTGCTAGATTAGCGGGAGCTATGGAGACCCAGTACTTC. Translation: CSARLAGAMETQYF.

The rearrangement joins TRBV10-3 to TRBJ2-1; TRBD2 agrees at 7 bases. This CDR3 has 13 amino acids. Germline values: CDR1 ENHRY, CDR2 SYGVKD. Trimming took 8 bases from V and 7 from J; bases not matched to a gene: 8. CDR3 loop: CAISSGKGNEQFF. The CDR3 DNA sequence: TGTGCCATCTCCAGCGGGAAGGGTAATGAGCAGTTCTTC.

The rearrangement uses TRBV14 and TRBJ1-2; D uncertain. The CDR3 sequence is 12 residues long. Trimming left V 4 bases short and J 5 bases short, with 8 bases between. Germline V lookup: CDR1 SGHDN, CDR2 FVKESK. The CDR3 reads CASSRDSYGYTF. In DNA form, the CDR3 reads TGTGCCAGCAGCCGGGATTCTTATGGCTACACCTTC.